These T cell receptor beta chains were read from a single sample in a study of T cells in Graves' hyperthyroidism and ophthalmopathy. TCRdb processed the multiplex PCR reads anew with MiXCR; each CDR3 protein has one entry. The data show approximately 720,000 distinct CDR3 sequences, roughly a sixth seen once. Sequenced: blood. The source is a woman between 50 and 59 years old with Graves' hyperthyroidism that later progressed to Graves' ophthalmopathy. The CDR3 runs from the conserved cysteine through the conserved F or W. A D gene is named only where the DNA matches it firmly. Clone sizes are given selectively: once, few, many, or a class where the clone is expanded.

TRBV3-1	TRBJ1-1	TRBD1	many	CASSYSRQGHTEAFF	TGTGCCAGCAGCTACTCCCGACAGGGACACACTGAAGCTTTCTTT
TRBV7-6	TRBJ2-3	TRBD2	-	CASSQASGGAADTQYF	TGTGCCAGCAGCCAAGCTAGCGGGGGGGCCGCAGATACGCAGTATTTT
TRBV25-1	TRBJ1-1	-	few	CASSDQPGTTEAFF	TGTGCCAGCAGTGATCAACCAGGGACAACTGAAGCTTTCTTT
TRBV7-9	TRBJ1-1	-	few	CASSLFEGPNTEAFF	TGTGCCAGCAGCTTATTTGAGGGGCCGAACACTGAAGCTTTCTTT
TRBV11-2	TRBJ2-3	TRBD2	many	CASSPGTSGATDTQYF	TGTGCCAGCAGCCCCGGGACTAGCGGGGCCACAGATACGCAGTATTTT
TRBV2	TRBJ2-1	-	few	CAMTAYTYNEQFF	TGTGCCATGACAGCCTATACTTACAATGAGCAGTTCTTC
TRBV19	TRBJ1-5	TRBD1	few	CASGDRLNQPQHF	TGTGCCAGTGGGGACAGGCTCAATCAGCCCCAGCATTTT
TRBV7-9	TRBJ1-2	TRBD1	many	CASRLGTASNYGYTF	TGTGCCAGCAGGCTAGGGACAGCAAGCAACTATGGCTACACCTTC
TRBV7-6	TRBJ2-3	-	-	CASSLRQGDQPQYF	TGTGCCAGCAGCTTACGGCAGGGCGATCAGCCCCAGTATTTT
TRBV6-1	TRBJ1-6	-	few	CASSPLLANSPLHF	TGTGCCAGCAGCCCCCTCCTTGCTAATTCACCCCTCCACTTT
TRBV12-3/TRBV12-4	TRBJ1-4	TRBD1	-	CASRLGQGITNEKLFF	TGTGCCAGCAGACTAGGACAGGGGATCACTAATGAAAAACTGTTTTTT
TRBV3-1	TRBJ1-4	-	many	CASSQRAREKLFF	TGTGCCAGCAGCCAACGGGCCCGAGAAAAACTGTTTTTT